What follows are 10 T cell receptor beta chains derived from one specimen sequenced in a study of blood T cells in healthy people across ages. Through a sample-barcoded 5' primer and a J-beta primer mix, a second PCR was run for roughly 6 to 11 cycles. TCRdb called the 5' RACE reads again in MiXCR, with one record for every CDR3 protein. The top ten clones hold around 25% of a sample with hundreds of thousands of distinct CDR3 sequences, just over 55% of them seen once. Sample: blood. These receptor sequences come from a middle-aged man in good health.

V and J are TRBV7-2 and TRBJ2-1, with D perhaps matching TRBD2 (6 bases). Per the germline V gene, CDR1 is SGHTA and CDR2 is FQGNSA. Deletions cut 5 bases from V and 10 bases from J, with 18 bases between. The CDR3 runs 14 residues. The CDR3 region is CASSIGLSNGEQFF. The CDR3 DNA is TGTGCCAGCAGCATCGGACTATCCAACGGGGAGCAGTTCTTC.

V is TRBV6-1 and J is TRBJ1-2; D remains ambiguous. Germline CDR1 and CDR2: MNHNS and SASEGT. The CDR3 runs to 14 residues. V lost 6 bases, J lost 3 bases, and 14 bases lay in between. The CDR3 DNA follows: TGTGCCAGCAGCCCTAGAGGGAGCCACTATGGCTACACCTTC. This sequence encodes CASSPRGSHYGYTF.

This chain joins TRBV4-1 and TRBJ2-6; TRBD1 agrees at 8 bases. Trimming at V came to 2 bases and at J to 0 bases, leaving 6 bases not matched to a gene. The CDR3 consists of 18 residues. In germline, CDR1 is MGHRA, CDR2 YSYEKL. The CDR3 bases are TGCGCCAGCAGCCAACCGACAGGGGCGCGCTCTGGGGCCAACGTCCTGACTTTC. Amino acids: CASSQPTGARSGANVLTF.

With regard to this clonotype: The junction and the germline gene differ at one end; a read error may be behind it. V gene TRBV5-1 combines with J gene TRBJ2-7; no reliable D call. Looked up from germline, CDR1 is SGHRS and CDR2 is YFSETQ. There are 14 residues in the CDR3. Written as DNA, the CDR3 is TGCGCCAGCAGCTTGGGGGGTAGCTCCTACGAGCGGTACTTC. Amino acids: CASSLGGSSYERYF.

The chain uses TRBV20-1 and TRBJ1-3; D not certain. With 3 bases removed from V and 0 bases from J, the gap between germline ends came to 6 bases. From germline, CDR1 is DFQATT and CDR2 SNEGSKA (reference sequence). This CDR3 region has 13 residues. Here the CDR3 reads CSASIGSGNTIYF. CDR3 nucleotide sequence: TGCAGTGCTAGTATTGGCTCTGGAAACACCATATATTTT.

In its sample, this clonotype was seen once. The CDR3 loop is CAISHTSTNYGYTF. The CDR3, as DNA: TGTGCCATCAGTCATACAAGTACTAACTATGGCTACACCTTC. The genes are TRBV10-3 and TRBJ1-2; D call uncertain. The V and J ends lost 5 bases and 0 bases respectively, with 10 bases between them. The CDR3 extends over 14 amino acids. The germline V gene has CDR1 ENHRY and CDR2 SYGVKD.

The rearrangement uses TRBV7-2 and TRBJ2-1; TRBD2 aligns across 10 bases. The V gene end was trimmed by 4 bases and the J gene end by 2 bases; junction bases not matched to a gene: 11. The CDR3 runs to 18 residues. Germline CDR1 is SGHTA and CDR2 is FQGNSA. The CDR3 spells CASSSLSLLAGTYNEQFF. The CDR3 nucleotides read TGTGCCAGCAGCTCTCTGAGTTTACTAGCGGGAACCTACAATGAGCAGTTCTTC.

There are a few counts of this clonotype. This chain links TRBV6-2 or TRBV6-3 with TRBJ2-4; D tentatively reads TRBD1 or TRBD2 (5 bases each). The CDR3 consists of 16 residues. V lost 6 bases and J 5 bases, leaving 20 bases between the germline ends. CDR1 is MNHEY and CDR2 is SVGEGT in the germline V gene. The CDR3 is CASSKAPGTDQNIQYF. In DNA form, the CDR3 reads TGTGCCAGCAGCAAGGCCCCCGGGACCGACCAAAACATTCAGTACTTC.

The chain employs TRBV28 and TRBJ1-5, with a weak D call TRBD1 (5 bases). V lost 4 bases and J lost 6, with 16 bases in between. The CDR3 covers 15 residues. Germline loops: CDR1 MDHEN, CDR2 SYDVKM. The chain's CDR3 is CASSSGGVRSQPQHF. The CDR3, as DNA: TGTGCCAGCAGTTCCGGAGGGGTGAGGAGTCAGCCCCAGCATTTT.

This clonotype is a singleton in its sample. The rearrangement uses TRBV7-2 and TRBJ2-3, with 7 bases aligning to TRBD1. This CDR3 region has 15 residues. V dropped 1 base and J dropped 5; count of bases not matched to a gene: 6. CDR1 SGHTA and CDR2 FQGNSA come from the germline V gene. The CDR3 reads CASSLVTGSGDTQYF. Written as DNA, the CDR3 is TGTGCCAGCAGCTTAGTGACAGGGTCTGGAGATACGCAGTATTTT.